This passage covers 12 T cell receptor beta chains from one sample sequenced in a study of siplizumab effects on memory and regulatory T cells. Clones were sequenced by immunoSEQ multiplex PCR, and TCRdb holds only the in-frame ones, with some missing. The sample lists 65,000 to 85,000 clones; approximately 93% were seen once. Sequenced sample: CD8+ T cells sorted from blood. The receptor source for this set is a human donor in good health.

The gene calls are TRBV6-1 and TRBJ2-4; D might be TRBD1 (6 bases). CDR3 length: 19 amino acids. Trimming took 0 bases from V and 0 from J, leaving 18 bases between them. From germline, CDR1 is MNHNS and CDR2 SASEGT. The chain's CDR3 is CASSEADRFGSIAKNIQYF. CDR3 bases: TGTGCCAGCAGTGAAGCTGACAGGTTCGGTTCTATAGCCAAAAACATTCAGTACTTC.

V gene TRBV9 combines with J gene TRBJ2-2; the D is unclear. Trimming took off 0 bases at V and 2 bases at J, with 8 bases between the two ends. Germline values: CDR1 SGDLS, CDR2 YYNGEE. The length of the CDR3 is 15 residues. The CDR3 bases are TGTGCCAGCAGCGTAGTTGACGGAAACACCGGGGAGCTGTTTTTT. Protein: CASSVVDGNTGELFF.

This clone was counted once. This sequence joins TRBV11-2 and TRBJ1-1; no clear D gene. Germline assignment: CDR1 SGHAT and CDR2 FQNNGV. V lost 5 bases, J lost 2 bases, and 6 bases lay in between. This CDR3 region has 12 residues. CDR3 sequence: CASSIVNTEAFF. The DNA for the CDR3 is TGTGCCAGCAGCATAGTTAACACTGAAGCTTTCTTT.

The V and J genes are TRBV6-5 and TRBJ1-3; D unresolved. The V gene lost 8 bases and the J gene lost 1 base, with 3 bases spanning the gap. Germline V gene data show CDR1 as MNHEY and CDR2 as SVGAGI. The CDR3 is 11 amino acids. The CDR3: CASLSGNTIYF. For the CDR3, the DNA is TGTGCCAGCCTATCTGGAAACACCATATATTTT.

The table lists this clone with a few counts. This sequence joins TRBV2 and TRBJ1-4; D unresolved. V lost 7 bases, J lost 0 bases, and 12 bases lay in between. The germline V gene has CDR1 SNHLY and CDR2 FYNNEI. The CDR3 consists of 15 residues. This CDR3 is CASKGRFATNEKLFF. CDR3 bases: TGTGCCAGCAAGGGCAGATTTGCAACTAATGAAAAACTGTTTTTT.

V and J are TRBV4-1 and TRBJ2-7; 8 bases line up with TRBD1. Unmatched junction bases numbered 3, after V lost 0 bases and J lost 2 bases. Germline assignment: CDR1 MGHRA and CDR2 YSYEKL. The CDR3 consists of 15 residues. The CDR3: CASSQEDRAAYEQYF. The CDR3 region has the DNA TGCGCCAGCAGCCAAGAGGACAGGGCCGCCTACGAGCAGTACTTC.

The gene calls are TRBV27 and TRBJ2-7, with D possibly matching TRBD2 (5 bases). The CDR3 covers 14 residues. CDR1 and CDR2 (germline): MNHEY, SMNVEV (reference sequence). Trimming shortened V by 3 bases and J by 0 bases, and 9 bases separated the two germline ends. Written as DNA, the CDR3 is TGTGCCAGCAGTTTCGCGGGCAGCTCCTACGAGCAGTACTTC. Protein product: CASSFAGSSYEQYF.

The V and J genes are TRBV4-1 and TRBJ1-4; D not resolved. The germline gives CDR1 MGHRA, CDR2 YSYEKL. Trimming took 1 base from V and 7 from J, leaving 10 bases between them. This CDR3 has 14 amino acids. CDR3 sequence (DNA): TGCGCCAGCAGCCAAGCGACAACTCCTGAAAAACTGTTTTTT. It is translated as CASSQATTPEKLFF.

The V gene is TRBV6-1, the J gene TRBJ1-3; TRBD1 is a possible D gene (5 bases). The germline gives CDR1 MNHNS, CDR2 SASEGT. This CDR3 comprises 13 residues. V lost 8 bases to trimming and J lost 8 bases, with 16 bases between them. CDR3 sequence (DNA): TGTGCCAGCGCGGGGCCAGGTGGCGACACCATATATTTT. This encodes CASAGPGGDTIYF.

This chain uses TRBV19 with TRBJ2-7; no clear D gene. Germline assignment: CDR1 LNHDA and CDR2 SQIVND (reference sequence). The V gene lost 4 bases and the J gene lost 2 bases, with 9 bases spanning the gap. This CDR3 region has 13 residues. The CDR3, as DNA: TGTGCCAGTAGTAGTGGACGGGCCTACGAGCAGTACTTC. Translating gives CASSSGRAYEQYF.

The DNA of the CDR3 is TGTGCCAGCAGTTTAGCACTGAACACTGAAGCTTTCTTT. It is translated as CASSLALNTEAFF. The chain is built from TRBV27 and TRBJ1-1; D gene unclear. The CDR3 contains 13 residues. Germline V gene sequence: CDR1 MNHEY, CDR2 SMNVEV (reference sequence). The V gene lost 2 bases and the J gene lost 0 bases, with 4 bases spanning the gap.

The chain uses TRBV5-6 and TRBJ1-5; D possibly corresponds to TRBD1 (5 bases). The CDR3 is made up of 13 amino acids. V was pared by 0 bases and J by 6 bases, with 7 bases between. Germline values: CDR1 SGHDT, CDR2 YYEEEE. CDR3 sequence (DNA): TGTGCCAGCAGCTTGGGGGGGAGTCAGCCCCAGCATTTT. Residues: CASSLGGSQPQHF. Variable domain in full (rest from reference TRBV5-6 and TRBJ1-5): DAGVTQSPTHLIKTRGQQVTLRCSPKSGHDTVSWYQQALGQGPQFIFQYYEEEERQRGNFPDRFSGHQFPNYSSELNVNALLLGDSALYLCASSLGGSQPQHFGDGTRLSIL.